This T cell receptor beta chain was captured in a study of identical twins. Study-wide points: Within cord blood, abundant beta clonotypes carried fewer insertions, but memory repertoires showed no such trend. In zero-insertion analyses, partial confounding could arise from invariant MAIT and iNKT cells. Instead of following the same donors, the conclusions were based on cross-sectional statistical analysis.

V was pared by 4 bases and J by 4 bases, with 10 bases of the junction left unmatched. Germline lookup yields CDR1 MGHRA and CDR2 YSYEKL. CDR3 length: 15 residues. This clonotype appeared many times. Antigen: not known. TCRdb re-called the 5' RACE reads with MiXCR, one entry per CDR3 protein. Of over 250,000 distinct CDR3 sequences in the sample, 8.5% to 9.5% were seen once. These data also featured in a second study, about yellow fever vaccine responses in identical twins.

This chain joins TRBV4-1 and TRBJ2-7; 7 bases line up with TRBD2. The clonotype comes from a woman aged 18-35 years in good health. The material sequenced was CD8+ T cells sorted from blood. The CDR3 nucleotides read TGCGCCAGCAGCCTTATCTCGGGACTAACATACGAGCAGTACTTC. Translating it yields CASSLISGLTYEQYF.